The entry that follows covers one TCR beta chain sequence. Its antigen remains unidentified. The data were taken from a study of shared clonotypes between healthy human individuals. Findings of the study overall: Represented diversity, genetic and exposure-history alike, was limited by few donors.

Only in-frame clones appear in the TCRdb table, and some are missing; sequencing was by immunoSEQ multiplex PCR. This table holds about 2.4 million clones, under 95% found once. In germline, CDR1 is SNHLY, CDR2 FYNNEI. CDR3 length: 15 amino acids. J was trimmed by 5 bases and V by 4 bases; bases with no gene match: 9. Sequencing used naive CD4+ T cells from PBMCs. Noted subset: CD45RA+ positively selected. The chain combines TRBV2 with TRBJ2-7; TRBD1 matches 9 bases. This receptor was obtained from a man aged 18-30 years in good health. Some clones in this sample may be carry-over from other donors' samples. The CDR3 DNA reads TGTGCCAGCAGTGGACTTACCGGGACAGGGCACGAGCAGTACTTC. Amino acid sequence: CASSGLTGTGHEQYF.